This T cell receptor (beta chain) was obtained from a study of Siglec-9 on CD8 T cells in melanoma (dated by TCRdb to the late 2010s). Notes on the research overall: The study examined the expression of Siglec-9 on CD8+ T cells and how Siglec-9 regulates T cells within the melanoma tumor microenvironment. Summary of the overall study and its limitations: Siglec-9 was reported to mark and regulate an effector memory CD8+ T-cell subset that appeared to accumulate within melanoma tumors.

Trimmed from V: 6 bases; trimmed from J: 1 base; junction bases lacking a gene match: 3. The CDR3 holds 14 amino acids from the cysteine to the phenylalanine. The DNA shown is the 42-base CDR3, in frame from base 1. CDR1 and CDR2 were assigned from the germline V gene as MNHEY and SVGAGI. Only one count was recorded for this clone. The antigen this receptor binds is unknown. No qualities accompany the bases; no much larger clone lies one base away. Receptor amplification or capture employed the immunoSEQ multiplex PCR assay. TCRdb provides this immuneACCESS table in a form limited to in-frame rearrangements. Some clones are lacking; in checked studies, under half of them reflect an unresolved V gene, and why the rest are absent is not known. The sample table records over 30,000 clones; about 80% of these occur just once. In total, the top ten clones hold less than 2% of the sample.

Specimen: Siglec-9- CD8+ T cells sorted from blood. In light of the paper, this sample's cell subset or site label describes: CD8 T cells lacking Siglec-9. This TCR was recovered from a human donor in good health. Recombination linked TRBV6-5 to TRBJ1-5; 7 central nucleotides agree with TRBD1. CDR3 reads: CASRETGSNQPQHF. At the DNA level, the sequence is TGTGCCAGCAGGGAGACAGGGAGCAATCAGCCCCAGCATTTT.